The present T cell receptor beta chain was sequenced within a study of cytomegalovirus exposure and HLA in healthy donors. Findings and limits, study-wide: What was likely a sequencing artifact was a cluster of highly shared sequence variants. Being productive about 87% or about 30% of the time was typical of most TCR beta V segments in an earlier analysis. Most sequenced TCRs were rare (though some public TCRs occurred in many donors).

60 Vbeta and 13 Jbeta primers were used in PCR. In the original processing: Around 12 million of 80 million to 85 million unique TCR beta chains were shared, per a later count. The protocol was immunoSEQ multiplex PCR, while the TCRdb copy is restricted to in-frame clones and leaves out a portion. The DNA gave D and trimming, while V, J and clone size come from that table. The repertoire table contains 150,000 or so clones. Concerning this clone itself: Its specificity is unknown.

The V end lost 4 bases, the J end lost 4 bases, and 17 bases lay between the germline ends. Germline lookup yields CDR1 SGHTA and CDR2 FQGTGA. The CDR3 has 15 residues. Material for sequencing was PBMCs. This TCR derives from a woman aged 45-59 years in good health and CMV-seronegative. The chain couples TRBV7-3 to TRBJ2-7, with D maybe TRBD1 (6 bases). The CDR3 sequence is CASSSVGADFYEQYF. DNA for the CDR3: TGTGCCAGCAGCTCAGTGGGGGCGGACTTTTACGAGCAGTACTTC.